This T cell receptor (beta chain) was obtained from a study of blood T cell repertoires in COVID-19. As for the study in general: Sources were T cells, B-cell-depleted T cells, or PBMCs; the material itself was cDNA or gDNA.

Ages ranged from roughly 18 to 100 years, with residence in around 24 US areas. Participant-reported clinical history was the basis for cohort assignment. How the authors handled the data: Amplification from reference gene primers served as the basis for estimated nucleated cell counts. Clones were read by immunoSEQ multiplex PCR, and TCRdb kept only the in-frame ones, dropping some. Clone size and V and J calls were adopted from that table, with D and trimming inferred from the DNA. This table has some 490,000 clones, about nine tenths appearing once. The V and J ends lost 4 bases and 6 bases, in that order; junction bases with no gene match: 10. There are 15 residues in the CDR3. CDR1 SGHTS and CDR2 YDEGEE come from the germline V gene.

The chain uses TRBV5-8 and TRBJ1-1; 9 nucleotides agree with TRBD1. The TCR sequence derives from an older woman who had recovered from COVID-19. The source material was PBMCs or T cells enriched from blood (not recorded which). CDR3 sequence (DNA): TGTGCCAGCAGCGTTACAGGGACAGGGATGGCTGAAGCTTTCTTT. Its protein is CASSVTGTGMAEAFF.